The next 6 T cell receptor beta chains were all read from a single sample in a study of CXCR3-negative and CXCR3-positive naive CD8 T cells. UMI-tagged TRB cDNA libraries were built via 5' RACE. TCRdb re-called the 5' RACE reads and shows each CDR3 protein once, DNA omitted. The listing contains roughly 24,000 distinct CDR3 sequences. Input material: memory CD8+ T cells from blood. The receptors come from a human donor in good health. Some clones in this sample may be carry-over from other donors' samples.

This sequence joins TRBV12-3 or TRBV12-4 and TRBJ1-1; the D call from TCRdb, TRBD1, cannot be confirmed without DNA. The CDR3 is 15 amino acids. The CDR3 loop is CASSEGLGVNTEAFF.

The chain joins TRBV5-1 to TRBJ2-3; TCRdb returns TRBD2, unconfirmable since there is no DNA. The CDR3 sequence is 15 residues long. The V gene's germline CDR1 is SGHRS and CDR2 YFSETQ. The CDR3 region is CASGLSGGATDTQYF.

V gene TRBV7-8 combines with J gene TRBJ2-5. Germline V gene sequence: CDR1 SGHVS, CDR2 FQNEAQ. This CDR3 contains 15 residues. The CDR3 loop reads CASSLVLNNQETQYF.

The chain's CDR3 is CACLAGAAADTQYF. J is TRBJ2-3 and V is TRBV6-6; TCRdb's D call, TRBD2, is unchecked because there is no DNA. Germline V gene lookup returns CDR1 MNHNY and CDR2 SVGAGI (reference sequence). The CDR3 spans 14 residues.

The V gene is TRBV27, the J gene TRBJ2-5; the D call from TCRdb, TRBD1, cannot be confirmed without DNA. Germline V gene sequence: CDR1 MNHEY, CDR2 SMNVEV (reference sequence). The length of the CDR3 is 16 residues. Here the CDR3 reads CASSSTGEPPQETQYF.

This chain connects TRBV9 to TRBJ2-1; TCRdb's D gene call, TRBD2, goes unchecked for lack of DNA. Germline V gives CDR1 SGDLS, CDR2 YYNGEE. The length of the CDR3 is 15 residues. CDR3 in amino acids: CASSGGMGPTNEQFF.